This T cell receptor beta chain was captured by sequencing in a study of T-cell memory formation after mild COVID-19. A few counts support this clonotype. Antigen unknown. Study-level findings and limits: Within pre-infection memory, some responding clones were found, suggesting cross-reactive memory joined. Clones shrinking between day 15 and 85 showed a balanced CD4/CD8 split, and those that grew later tilted toward CD4+.

Each CDR3 protein is one row after TCRdb ran MiXCR on the 5' RACE reads. Here the sample spans about 390,000 distinct CDR3 sequences, roughly 15% being singletons. The source of this sequence is a man aged 18 to 29 who had mild COVID-19 (a few samples of this study predate the infection). Cell type and time point are not known. Sequencing used PBMCs or a T cell subset sorted from them (not recorded which).

CDR3: CASSFTSGGTQYF. CDR3 sequence (DNA): TGCGCCAGCAGCTTTACTAGCGGGGGAACCCAGTACTTC. The chain couples TRBV5-1 to TRBJ2-5, with TRBD2 matching over 11 bases. V shed 2 bases and J 8 bases; nucleotides not matched to a gene: 2. This CDR3 contains 13 residues. The V gene's germline CDR1 is SGHRS and CDR2 YFSETQ.